Following are 5 T cell receptor beta chains from one sample sequenced in a study of vaccination and CD4 T cells after COVID-19. An Oncomine TCR Beta short-read assay was used to sequence the DNA from cultured CD4+ T cells. In TCRdb, the PCR reads were re-called with MiXCR into one record per CDR3 protein. The sample shows about 9,000 distinct CDR3 sequences, almost 50% of them seen only once. Treatment meaning: roughly 11-day PBMC culture with coronavirus spike peptide pools or control peptides (ViraFEST assay). Their antigens remain unidentified. Specimen: CD4+ T cells from blood, cultured in vitro. The receptors originated from a human donor who had recovered from COVID-19.

The chain is built from TRBV2 and TRBJ1-4; D not resolved. V was cut by 3 bases and J by 11 bases, with 16 bases left in between. Per the germline V gene, CDR1 is SNHLY and CDR2 is FYNNEI. This CDR3 is 14 amino acids long. CDR3 coding DNA: TGTGCCAGCAGTGACTCCCGAGGCGCGAAGAAACTGTTTTTT. Protein: CASSDSRGAKKLFF. Full variable domain (remainder filled in from reference TRBV2 and TRBJ1-4): EPEVTQTPSHQVTQMGQEVILRCVPISNHLYFYWYRQILGQKVEFLVSFYNNEISEKSEIFDDQFSVERPDGSNFTLKIRSTKLEDSAMYFCASSDSRGAKKLFFGSGTQLSVL.

V gene TRBV3-1 combines with J gene TRBJ2-7; 7 bases match TRBD1. The CDR3 length is 13 residues. CDR1 is LGHDT, CDR2 YNNKEL, per germline (reference sequence). Unmatched junction bases numbered 6, after V lost 4 bases and J lost 6 bases. CDR3 in DNA: TGTGCCAGCAGCCCCCCAGGGGGAGCCGAGCAGTACTTC. It specifies CASSPPGGAEQYF.

The chain has TRBV24-1 and TRBJ1-1; D is uncertain. CDR1 and CDR2 (germline): KGHDR, SFDVKD. The CDR3 loop spans 13 amino acids. Trimming cost V 3 bases and J 0 bases, with 4 bases left between them. This CDR3 is CATSDPLNTEAFF. Written as DNA, the CDR3 is TGTGCCACCAGTGATCCCTTGAACACTGAAGCTTTCTTT.

In regard to this clonotype: At one of its ends the junction is not consistent with the germline gene, which may arise from a read error. This rearrangement joins TRBV6-5 to TRBJ1-3; D gene unclear. This CDR3 is built from 14 residues. From germline, CDR1 is MNHEY and CDR2 SVGAGI. CDR3 sequence: CAGSSGQVGNTIYF. Here the CDR3 DNA reads TGTGCCGGCAGTTCCGGCCAGGTGGGAAACACCATATATTTT.

The chain combines TRBV9 with TRBJ2-5, with D perhaps matching TRBD1 (6 bases). V gave up 3 bases and J gave up 0 bases, with 15 bases separating them. The germline CDR1 and CDR2 sequences are SGDLS and YYNGEE. This CDR3 region has 16 residues. CDR3 sequence (DNA): TGTGCCAGCAGCGCCGGGACACTCTCGTACCAAGAGACCCAGTACTTC. Its translation is CASSAGTLSYQETQYF.